These T cell receptor beta chains were read from a single sample in a study of blood T cells in healthy people across ages. TCRdb fed the 5' RACE reads into MiXCR, producing one record per CDR3 protein. The sample shows some 930,000 distinct CDR3 sequences, 25% to 35% of them seen only once. These data also formed part of another study, on T cells of mothers and their children.

The sequencing sample was made of blood. Every receptor here comes from a woman aged 40 to 55 in good health. Each CDR3 is given with its conserved first and last residue. Clone size is shown for a subset of rows, as once, few, many or a class of expanded clone.

v_call clone_size cdr3_aa
TRBV18 few CASSPLSGTDTQYF
TRBV5-1 . CASSLTASSTDTQYF
TRBV7-2 . CASGALRRGGPYNEQFF
TRBV7-8 . CACTLGFSYEQYF
TRBV7-3 . CASSQDLAGGHYEKFF
TRBV10-3 . CAISERGMNTEAFF
TRBV5-1 . CASSSGDTPEKLFF
TRBV3-1 . CASSHRDGPHTF
TRBV20-1 many CSARSQRGVDEQYF
TRBV4-2 . CASQLGTGSSYEQYF
TRBV5-1 few CASSPEDGYNQPQHF
TRBV29-1 few CSVLGHYYTDTQYF
TRBV7-2 many CASSSWTGPYEQYF
TRBV6-5 few CASRSNWAANEKLFF
TRBV5-1 . CASTSPGEETQYF
TRBV11-2 few CASSLTDMANYGYTF
TRBV3-1 . CAGSQDAGSQPQHF
TRBV29-1 many CSVGIGGFFNEQFF
TRBV3-1 many CASRGMNTEAFF
TRBV7-9 many CASSLASGLSSYEQYF
TRBV12-3/TRBV12-4 . CASRITGTAYEAFF
TRBV6-2/TRBV6-3 . CTSSPHRGGLSQPQHF
TRBV25-1 . CASSEMESTDTQYF
TRBV14 . CASSQHQGARDYGYTF
TRBV3-1 . CASSQVGGTGDYTF
TRBV12-3/TRBV12-4 few CASSQGWTNEKLFF
TRBV4-1 few CTSSQERTGNYGYTF
TRBV28 few CASSSPGTIYGYTF
TRBV20-1 . CSARPPVTTNLHF
TRBV2 . CASNWDTLLYNEQFF
TRBV19 few CASSIPRGASNTEAFF